The clone carrying this T cell receptor beta chain was seen once. CDR3 length: 15 amino acids. The germline V and J ends were trimmed by 3 bases and 2 bases, with 11 bases remaining between them. CDR1 is SGHRS and CDR2 is YFSETQ in the germline V gene. The sample comes from a study of shared clonotypes between healthy human individuals. Produced via immunoSEQ multiplex PCR; TCRdb's table is partial and in-frame only. The sample has around 2.5 million clones; 80% to 95% are singletons. The V and J genes are TRBV5-1 and TRBJ1-4; unclear D gene. The material sequenced was naive CD4+ T cells from PBMCs. Specified subset: CD45RA+ positively selected. This receptor was obtained from a man aged 18 to 29 in good health. Some clones in this sample may be carry-over from other donors' samples. This chain's CDR3 is CASSWEGPTNEKLFF. The CDR3, as DNA: TGCGCCAGCAGCTGGGAAGGCCCGACTAATGAAAAACTGTTTTTT.